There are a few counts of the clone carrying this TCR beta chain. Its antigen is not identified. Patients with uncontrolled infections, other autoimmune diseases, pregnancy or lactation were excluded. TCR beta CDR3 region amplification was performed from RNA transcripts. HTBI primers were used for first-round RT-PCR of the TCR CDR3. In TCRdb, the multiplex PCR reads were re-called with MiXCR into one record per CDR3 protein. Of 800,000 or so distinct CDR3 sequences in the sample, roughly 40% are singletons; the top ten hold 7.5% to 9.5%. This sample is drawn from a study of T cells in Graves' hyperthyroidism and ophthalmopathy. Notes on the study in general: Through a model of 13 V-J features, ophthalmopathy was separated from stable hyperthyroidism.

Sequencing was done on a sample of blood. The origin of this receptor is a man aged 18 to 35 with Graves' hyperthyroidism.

The CDR3 DNA reads as TGCGCCAGCAGTATAATGCAGAACACCGGGGAGCTGTTTTTT. This codes for CASSIMQNTGELFF. V is TRBV5-1 and J is TRBJ2-2, with D unresolved. Trimming cost V 5 bases and J 1 base, with 9 bases left between them. The CDR3 consists of 14 residues. The germline V gene encodes CDR1 SGHRS and CDR2 YFSETQ.